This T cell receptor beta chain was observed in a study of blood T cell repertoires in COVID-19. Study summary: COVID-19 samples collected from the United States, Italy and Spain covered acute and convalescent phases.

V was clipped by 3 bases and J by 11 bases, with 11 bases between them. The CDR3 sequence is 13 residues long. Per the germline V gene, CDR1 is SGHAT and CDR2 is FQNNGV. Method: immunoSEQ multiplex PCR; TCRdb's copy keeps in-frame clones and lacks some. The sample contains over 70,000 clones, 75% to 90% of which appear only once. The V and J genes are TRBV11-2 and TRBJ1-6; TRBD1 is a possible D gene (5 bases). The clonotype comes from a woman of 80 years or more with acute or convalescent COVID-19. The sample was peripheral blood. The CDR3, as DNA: TGTGCCAGCAGCTTGGGGGGATTGCCACCCCTCCACTTT. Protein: CASSLGGLPPLHF.